The 18 T cell receptor beta chains given below trace back to one sample, sequenced in a study of cytomegalovirus exposure and HLA in healthy donors (dated by TCRdb to about 2017). The library was built by means of the immunoSEQ multiplex PCR assay. The multiplex PCR relied on a mix of 60 forward primers for TCR Vbeta segments and 13 reverse primers for TCR Jbeta segments. TCRdb provides this immuneACCESS table in a form limited to in-frame rearrangements. Some clones are lacking; in checked studies, under half of them reflect an unresolved V gene, and why the rest are absent is not known. The sample data list roughly 150,000 clones, and roughly 87% of these were observed just once. Clones ranked in the top ten supply about 4% of the sample. Sequenced: PBMCs. All receptors derive from a man aged 50 to 59 in good health and CMV-seropositive.

V and J are TRBV29-1 and TRBJ2-3, with TRBD2 identical over 8 bases. Germline assignment: CDR1 SQVTM and CDR2 ANQGSEA. Trimming took 3 bases from V and 6 from J; bases not matched to a gene: 11. CDR3 size: 15 residues. The CDR3 DNA follows: TGCAGCGTTGATTCTGTAAGCGGGAGTCCCGATACGCAGTATTTT. This codes for CSVDSVSGSPDTQYF.

V usage is TRBV18 and J usage is TRBJ2-3; a weak D match, TRBD2 (5 bases). The CDR3 is 15 amino acids. Germline V lookup: CDR1 KGHSH, CDR2 LQKENI. V dropped 2 bases and J dropped 0 bases, with 9 bases sitting between them. CDR3 residues: CASSPASGSTDTQYF. The CDR3 DNA reads as TGTGCCAGCTCACCAGCGAGCGGTAGCACAGATACGCAGTATTTT.

V is TRBV21-1 and J is TRBJ2-2; TRBD2, the D gene given by the table, was not confirmed from the DNA. TRBV21-1 is assigned pseudogene status. The CDR3 consists of 16 residues. The CDR3 loop reads CASSRGGSLLTGELFF. In nucleotides, the CDR3 is TGTGCCAGCAGTAGGGGGGGCTCCCTGTTAACCGGGGAGCTGTTTTTT.

The rearrangement joins TRBV5-4 to TRBJ2-7; 9 nucleotides agree with TRBD2. The CDR3 consists of 16 residues. The germline CDR1 and CDR2 sequences are SGHNT and YYREEE (reference sequence). Losses at the gene ends were 3 bases for V and 1 base for J; bases not matched to a gene: 8. The CDR3 region has the DNA TGTGCCAGCAGCTACTATAGCGGGAGCTTTTCCTACGAGCAGTACTTC. Protein: CASSYYSGSFSYEQYF.

The chain has TRBV30 and TRBJ2-1; D is possibly TRBD2 (5 bases). The CDR3 is 13 amino acids. Trimming removed 1 base at V and 4 bases at J, with 8 bases between. Germline V gene sequence: CDR1 GTSNPN, CDR2 SVGIG (reference sequence). CDR3 in DNA: TGTGCCTGGAGTGACGGGGTATACAATGAGCAGTTCTTC. Protein product: CAWSDGVYNEQFF.

This rearrangement joins TRBV6-6 to TRBJ2-1, with D perhaps TRBD2 (5 bases). The V gene's germline CDR1 is MNHNY and CDR2 SVGAGI (reference sequence). The CDR3 totals 12 residues. V gave up 7 bases and J gave up 8 bases, with 12 bases separating them. CDR3: CASKTRADEQFF. CDR3 nucleotides: TGTGCCAGCAAAACTAGGGCAGATGAGCAGTTCTTC.

This clone was observed a handful of times. This chain uses TRBV7-9 with TRBJ1-5; D call uncertain. The CDR3 extends over 17 amino acids. V lost 1 base to trimming and J lost 5 bases, with 18 bases between them. Germline CDR1 is SEHNR and CDR2 is FQNEAQ (reference sequence). CDR3 bases: TGTGCCAGCAGCTTAGACCCAATGGCAGGAGGATATCAGCCCCAGCATTTT. Protein: CASSLDPMAGGYQPQHF.

In this sample, this clone turned up a few times. One end of the junction is discordant with germline, which a read error may explain. The chain joins TRBV28 to TRBJ2-5; D may be TRBD2 (6 bases). This CDR3 is built from 12 residues. Germline-derived CDR1 and CDR2 are MDHEN and SYDVKM. The CDR3 is CASSFPGTRQDF. The CDR3 nucleotides read TGTGCCAGCAGTTTTCCTGGGACTCGACAAGACTTC.

The CDR3 nucleotides read TGTGCCAGTAGTATACGGAGCGGGAGTGAAGGAGAGACCCAGTACTTC. Protein sequence: CASSIRSGSEGETQYF. The chain is built from TRBV19 and TRBJ2-5, with 8 bases that match TRBD2. In germline, CDR1 is LNHDA, CDR2 SQIVND (reference sequence). V gave up 2 bases and J gave up 4 bases; unmatched junction bases: 9. CDR3 length: 16 residues. Variable domain in full (rest from reference TRBV19 and TRBJ2-5): DGGITQSPKYLFRKEGQNVTLSCEQNLNHDAMYWYRQDPGQGLRLIYYSQIVNDFQKGDIAEGYSVSREKKESFPLTVTSAQKNPTAFYLCASSIRSGSEGETQYFGPGTRLLVL.

The V gene is TRBV7-2, the J gene TRBJ1-5; D possibly corresponds to TRBD1 (5 bases). V was cut by 1 base and J by 10 bases, with 11 bases left in between. The CDR3 covers 13 residues. Per germline, CDR1 SGHTA and CDR2 FQGNSA. The CDR3 nucleotides read TGTGCCAGCAGCTTAGATGCGGGGGATCCCCAGCATTTT. Residues: CASSLDAGDPQHF. Full variable domain (missing parts from reference TRBV7-2 and TRBJ1-5): GAGVSQSPSNKVTEKGKDVELRCDPISGHTALYWYRQSLGQGLEFLIYFQGNSAPDKSGLPSDRFSAERTGGSVSTLTIQRTQQEDSAVYLCASSLDAGDPQHFGDGTRLSIL.

V gene TRBV30 combines with J gene TRBJ2-7; D is undetermined. Germline CDR1 GTSNPN, CDR2 SVGIG (reference sequence). The CDR3 consists of 15 residues. With 2 bases removed from V and 3 bases from J, the gap between germline ends came to 17 bases. CDR3 amino acids: CAWSPSGAWSYEQYF. DNA of the CDR3: TGTGCCTGGAGTCCCTCGGGTGCGTGGAGCTACGAGCAGTACTTC.

The chain links TRBV4-1 to TRBJ1-5, with a tentative D call TRBD1 (5 bases). Between the trimmed V and J ends, which lost 0 bases and 4 bases, there was a span of 16 bases. The CDR3 contains 17 residues. Per the germline V gene, CDR1 is MGHRA and CDR2 is YSYEKL. The CDR3 DNA sequence: TGCGCCAGCAGCCAAGAAGGGAACAGGCCGGTTAATCAGCCCCAGCATTTT. Protein product: CASSQEGNRPVNQPQHF.

The V and J genes are TRBV7-3 and TRBJ2-5, with 10 positions matching TRBD1. Trimming took 3 bases from V and 4 from J; bases not matched to a gene: 5. This CDR3 contains 15 residues. Germline V gene data show CDR1 as SGHTA and CDR2 as FQGTGA. The CDR3 loop reads CASSLTGGAGETQYF. In nucleotides, the CDR3 is TGTGCCAGCAGCTTGACAGGGGGCGCGGGAGAGACCCAGTACTTC.

The chain is built from TRBV11-2 and TRBJ1-3, with D possibly matching TRBD1 (6 bases). Trimming cost V 5 bases and J 0 bases, with 17 bases left between them. CDR3 length equals 17 residues. The germline CDR1 and CDR2 sequences are SGHAT and FQNNGV. CDR3 nucleotide sequence: TGTGCCAGCAGCCCATTTGCGGGGGCAGTCTCTGGAAACACCATATATTTT. Translated, it gives CASSPFAGAVSGNTIYF.

V is TRBV2 and J is TRBJ1-1, with 8 bases matching TRBD1. V lost 6 bases and J lost 4; bases outside the gene matches: 10. The CDR3 is made up of 15 amino acids. Germline V gene lookup returns CDR1 SNHLY and CDR2 FYNNEI. DNA for the CDR3: TGTGCCAGCAGACTCAGACAGGGGATTTTCACTGAAGCTTTCTTT. Amino acids: CASRLRQGIFTEAFF.

The V and J genes are TRBV18 and TRBJ2-1, with 11 bases fitting TRBD1. Germline V CDR1 and CDR2: KGHSH, LQKENI. The CDR3 consists of 14 residues. Trimming removed 3 bases from V and 7 bases from J; junction bases left unmatched: 2. The CDR3 DNA sequence: TGTGCCAGCTCACCTAGGGACAGGGGGAATGAGCAGTTCTTC. Residues: CASSPRDRGNEQFF.

The rearrangement joins TRBV29-1 to TRBJ2-1, with 7 nucleotides matching TRBD2. The junction had 4 bases not matched to a gene; V was cut back by 4 bases and J by 4 bases. CDR1 and CDR2 (germline): SQVTM, ANQGSEA. The length of the CDR3 is 13 residues. The CDR3 nucleotides are TGCAGCGTTGTGGGGGGGGGATACAATGAGCAGTTCTTC. Encoded protein: CSVVGGGYNEQFF.

This chain uses TRBV2 with TRBJ1-5; the match to TRBD1 covers 7 bases. The V gene's germline CDR1 is SNHLY and CDR2 FYNNEI. The CDR3 runs to 15 residues. Trimming cost V 5 bases and J 3 bases; bases outside gene matches: 7. The CDR3, as DNA: TGTGCCAGCAGTCCCCGGGACAGCGTCAATCAGCCCCAGCATTTT. Translating gives CASSPRDSVNQPQHF.